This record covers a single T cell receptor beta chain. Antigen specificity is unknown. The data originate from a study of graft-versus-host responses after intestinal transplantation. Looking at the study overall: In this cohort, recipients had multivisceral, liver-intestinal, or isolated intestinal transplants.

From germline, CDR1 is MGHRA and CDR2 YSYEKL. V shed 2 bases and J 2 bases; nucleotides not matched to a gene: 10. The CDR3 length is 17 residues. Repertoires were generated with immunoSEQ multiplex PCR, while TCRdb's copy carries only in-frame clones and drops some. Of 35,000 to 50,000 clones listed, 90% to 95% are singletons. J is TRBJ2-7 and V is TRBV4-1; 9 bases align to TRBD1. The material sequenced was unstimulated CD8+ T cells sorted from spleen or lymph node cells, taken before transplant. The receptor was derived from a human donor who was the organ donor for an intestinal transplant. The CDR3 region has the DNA TGCGCCAGCAGCCAAAACACAGGGGGCACTTCCCCCTACGAGCAGTACTTC. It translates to CASSQNTGGTSPYEQYF.